Below are 27 T cell receptor beta chains sequenced from a single sample in a study of T-cell memory formation after mild COVID-19. TCRdb ran MiXCR on the 5' RACE reads and lists one entry per CDR3 protein. This sample has roughly 340,000 distinct CDR3 sequences; around a fifth occur once, and the top ten carry over 20%. The specimen was PBMCs or a T cell subset sorted from them (not recorded which). The receptors shown here come from a man aged 18-30 years who had mild COVID-19 (a few samples of this study predate the infection). Cell type and time point are not known.

This chain joins TRBV29-1 and TRBJ1-2; TRBD1 might be the D (5 bases). Germline assignment: CDR1 SQVTM and CDR2 ANQGSEA. This CDR3 contains 13 residues. V gave up 6 bases and J gave up 4 bases, with 15 bases separating them. The CDR3 sequence is CSVVDPTGYGYTF. The DNA for the CDR3 is TGCAGCGTCGTTGACCCAACAGGCTATGGCTACACCTTC. The variable domain in full, with the rest retrieved from reference TRBV29-1 and TRBJ1-2, is SAVISQKPSRDICQRGTSLTIQCQVDSQVTMMFWYRQQPGQSLTLIATANQGSEATYESGFVIDKFPISRPNLTFSTLTVSNMSPEDSSIYLCSVVDPTGYGYTFGSGTRLTVV.

This clonotype was seen a handful of times. The V gene is TRBV4-1, the J gene TRBJ2-7; unclear D gene. The V end lost 0 bases, the J end lost 1 base, and 10 bases lay between the germline ends. This CDR3 region has 15 residues. CDR1 is MGHRA, CDR2 YSYEKL, per germline. CDR3 amino acids: CASSQEPQRSYEQYF. The DNA for the CDR3 is TGCGCCAGCAGCCAAGAGCCACAGAGATCCTACGAGCAGTACTTC.

Judged by abundance, this clonotype is medium-sized. V is TRBV4-1 and J is TRBJ1-5, with a weak D call TRBD1 (6 bases). Germline V gene data show CDR1 as MGHRA and CDR2 as YSYEKL. CDR3 length: 15 amino acids. Trimming cost V 0 bases and J 6 bases, with 12 bases left between them. This chain's CDR3 is CASSQDSGGSQPQHF. The CDR3 DNA reads TGCGCCAGCAGCCAAGATTCCGGGGGCAGTCAGCCCCAGCATTTT.

The chain is built from TRBV7-6 and TRBJ1-4; 7 bases align to TRBD1. This CDR3 is 15 amino acids long. The germline CDR1 and CDR2 sequences are SGHVS and FNYEAQ. V shed 11 bases and J 8 bases; nucleotides not matched to a gene: 17. Here the CDR3 reads CAAGGPTGAGEKLFF. The DNA for the CDR3 is TGTGCCGCCGGAGGACCCACAGGGGCAGGGGAAAAACTGTTTTTT. The full variable domain, rest sourced from reference TRBV7-6 and TRBJ1-4, is GAGVSQSPRYKVTKRGQDVALRCDPISGHVSLYWYRQALGQGPEFLTYFNYEAQQDKSGLPNDRFSAERPEGSISTLTIQRTEQRDSAMYRCAAGGPTGAGEKLFFGSGTQLSVL.

This clonotype was seen a handful of times. The rearrangement joins TRBV18 to TRBJ1-1; the D is unclear. The CDR3 extends over 15 amino acids. Germline values: CDR1 KGHSH, CDR2 LQKENI. With 3 bases removed from V and 3 bases from J, the gap between germline ends came to 14 bases. The CDR3 here is CASSPYTGQDTEAFF. CDR3 nucleotide sequence: TGTGCCAGCTCACCCTACACCGGGCAGGACACTGAAGCTTTCTTT.

This clonotype was seen a handful of times. V usage is TRBV6-2 or TRBV6-3 and J usage is TRBJ2-5, with 8 bases identical to TRBD1. From germline, CDR1 is MNHEY and CDR2 SVGEGT. CDR3 size: 14 residues. V gave up 6 bases and J gave up 5 bases; unmatched junction bases: 8. The CDR3 spells CASRGRTGWETQYF. The CDR3 DNA reads TGTGCCAGCAGAGGACGGACAGGGTGGGAGACCCAGTACTTC.

This chain links TRBV5-4 with TRBJ2-2; 11 bases are shared with TRBD1. Germline CDR1 and CDR2: SGHNT and YYREEE (reference sequence). J lost 3 bases, V lost 0 bases, and 1 base had no gene match. The CDR3 runs 16 residues. The chain's CDR3 is CASSLGGQGDTGELFF. The CDR3 coding sequence is TGTGCCAGCAGCTTGGGGGGACAGGGGGACACCGGGGAGCTGTTTTTT.

In its sample, this clonotype was seen a few times. The chain is built from TRBV11-2 and TRBJ1-1; D is unclear. Germline assignment: CDR1 SGHAT and CDR2 FQNNGV. CDR3 length equals 15 residues. Deletions cut 2 bases from V and 4 bases from J, with 14 bases between. DNA for the CDR3: TGTGCCAGCAGCTTAAAGGTTTGGGTTAGCACTGAAGCTTTCTTT. It is translated as CASSLKVWVSTEAFF.

This clonotype was recorded at least ten times. This chain uses TRBV5-1 with TRBJ2-3; possibly TRBD2 for D (7 bases). Trimming cost V 7 bases and J 3 bases, with 15 bases left between them. Per the germline V gene, CDR1 is SGHRS and CDR2 is YFSETQ. CDR3 length equals 14 residues. CDR3 in DNA: TGCGCCAGCGGGTGGGGGGGCCCGACAGATACGCAGTATTTT. Protein sequence: CASGWGGPTDTQYF.

The chain couples TRBV5-1 to TRBJ2-3; D may match TRBD1 or TRBD2 (5 bases each). Trimming left V 1 base short and J 9 bases short, with 12 bases between. This CDR3 has 13 residues. Per germline, CDR1 SGHRS and CDR2 YFSETQ. In nucleotides, the CDR3 is TGCGCCAGCAGCTTGTCGGTCGGGGACACGCAGTATTTT. This encodes CASSLSVGDTQYF. The full variable domain, rest sourced from reference TRBV5-1 and TRBJ2-3, is KAGVTQTPRYLIKTRGQQVTLSCSPISGHRSVSWYQQTPGQGLQFLFEYFSETQRNKGNFPGRFSGRQFSNSRSEMNVSTLELGDSALYLCASSLSVGDTQYFGPGTRLTVL.

This clonotype was observed a handful of times. V gene TRBV5-1 combines with J gene TRBJ2-6, with TRBD1 as a possible D gene (5 bases). The V and J ends lost 3 bases and 0 bases respectively, with 10 bases between them. Germline V gene sequence: CDR1 SGHRS, CDR2 YFSETQ. This CDR3 is 16 amino acids long. The CDR3 sequence: CASSSSRDSGANVLTF. The CDR3 nucleotides are TGCGCCAGCAGCTCCAGCAGGGACTCTGGGGCCAACGTCCTGACTTTC.

This clonotype has a handful of counts. The chain recombines TRBV12-3 or TRBV12-4 with TRBJ2-3, with D possibly called TRBD1 or TRBD2 (5 bases each). The V end was cut by 3 bases, the J end by 7 bases, with 14 bases between. CDR3 length equals 14 residues. The CDR3 DNA sequence: TGTGCCAGCAGTTTGAGGGACCCGGGGTATACGCAGTATTTT. This encodes CASSLRDPGYTQYF.

This clonotype appeared a few times. The chain has TRBV20-1 and TRBJ1-4; D ambiguous. CDR3 length: 13 residues. CDR1 DFQATT and CDR2 SNEGSKA come from the germline V gene (reference sequence). With 6 bases removed from V and 3 bases from J, the gap between germline ends came to 11 bases. The CDR3 coding sequence is TGCAGTGCGGCTCGGAGGCCTAATGAAAAACTGTTTTTT. Its translation: CSAARRPNEKLFF.

The rearrangement joins TRBV7-2 to TRBJ1-2; TRBD1 matches 8 bases. The V gene end was trimmed by 4 bases and the J gene end by 7 bases; junction bases not matched to a gene: 2. Germline V gene data show CDR1 as SGHTA and CDR2 as FQGNSA. The CDR3 spans 12 residues. CDR3 in DNA: TGTGCCAGCAGCTCGGACAGGGCTGGCTACACCTTC. It codes for CASSSDRAGYTF.

This rearrangement joins TRBV5-1 to TRBJ2-5, with 7 bases that match TRBD2. There are 16 residues in the CDR3. The germline gives CDR1 SGHRS, CDR2 YFSETQ. V lost 6 bases to trimming and J lost 5 bases; unmatched junction nucleotides: 16. The CDR3 sequence is CASTRGWADTRETQYF. CDR3 DNA: TGCGCCAGCACGCGGGGGTGGGCCGACACCAGGGAGACCCAGTACTTC.

This clonotype was detected a few times. V and J are TRBV2 and TRBJ2-5; no clear D. The CDR3 extends over 12 amino acids. V was pared by 4 bases and J by 0 bases, with 3 bases between. Germline V gene data show CDR1 as SNHLY and CDR2 as FYNNEI. CDR3 loop: CASSVNQETQYF. In DNA, the CDR3 is TGTGCCAGCAGTGTTAACCAAGAGACCCAGTACTTC. The entire variable domain, with the rest obtained from reference TRBV2 and TRBJ2-5, is as follows: EPEVTQTPSHQVTQMGQEVILRCVPISNHLYFYWYRQILGQKVEFLVSFYNNEISEKSEIFDDQFSVERPDGSNFTLKIRSTKLEDSAMYFCASSVNQETQYFGPGTRLLVL.

The gene calls are TRBV6-5 and TRBJ2-6, with unresolved D. V was cut by 4 bases and J by 4 bases, with 8 bases left in between. The CDR3 length is 14 residues. Germline V gene sequence: CDR1 MNHEY, CDR2 SVGAGI. As DNA, the CDR3 is TGTGCCAGCAGTTCGCTCGGGGGGGCCAACGTCCTGACTTTC. This gives the protein CASSSLGGANVLTF.

V and J are TRBV4-2 and TRBJ1-1; D call uncertain. Trimming removed 6 bases at V and 1 base at J, with 9 bases between. This CDR3 is 13 amino acids long. Germline CDR1 LGHNA, CDR2 YNFKEQ. The CDR3 DNA is TGTGCCAGCAGTCAATACTCGAACACTGAAGCTTTCTTT. This codes for CASSQYSNTEAFF.

This clonotype was observed a handful of times. The rearrangement joins TRBV6-2 or TRBV6-3 to TRBJ1-2, with TRBD1 identical over 8 bases. V dropped 8 bases and J dropped 1; count of bases not matched to a gene: 12. Germline V gives CDR1 MNHEY, CDR2 SVGEGT. The CDR3 is 16 residues long. This chain's CDR3 is CASGSDRALFNYGYTF. CDR3 DNA sequence: TGTGCCAGCGGCTCGGACAGGGCCCTATTTAACTATGGCTACACCTTC.

The chain couples TRBV6-5 to TRBJ2-7; TRBD1 aligns across 8 bases. V trimming: 6 bases; J trimming: 1 base; junction bases outside the gene matches: 8. The CDR3 contains 15 residues. Germline CDR1 and CDR2: MNHEY and SVGAGI. The DNA of the CDR3 is TGTGCCAGCAGGGCTAGGACAGGGAATTCCTACGAGCAGTACTTC. Amino acid sequence: CASRARTGNSYEQYF.

This clonotype was counted between two and nine times. This chain uses TRBV6-2 or TRBV6-3 with TRBJ2-7, with D unclear. The CDR3 loop spans 12 amino acids. CDR1 MNHEY and CDR2 SVGEGT come from the germline V gene. V lost 6 bases and J lost 3, with 9 bases in between. This CDR3 reads CASSQNDYEQYV. The CDR3 DNA sequence: TGTGCCAGCAGCCAGAATGACTACGAGCAGTACGTC.

The chain is built from TRBV6-6 and TRBJ1-6; TRBD1 aligns across 7 bases. From germline, CDR1 is MNHNY and CDR2 SVGAGI (reference sequence). This CDR3 is 16 amino acids long. With 2 bases clipped from V and 7 bases from J, the junction kept 8 bases outside the gene matches. The DNA for the CDR3 is TGTGCCAGCAGTTACGGACCCCCGGGACAGAATTCACCCCTCCACTTT. Its protein is CASSYGPPGQNSPLHF.

In DNA, the CDR3 is TGTGCCAGCAGCTTAGGACAGGGGGTGAGGTACGAGCAGTACGTC. Encoded protein: CASSLGQGVRYEQYV. The rearrangement links TRBV7-9 to TRBJ2-7; the match to TRBD1 covers 9 bases. Germline V lookup: CDR1 SEHNR, CDR2 FQNEAQ (reference sequence). The CDR3 has 15 residues. Trimming at V came to 1 base and at J to 4 bases, leaving 5 bases not matched to a gene.

This clonotype turned up a few times. The chain combines TRBV12-3 or TRBV12-4 with TRBJ2-2; D gene unclear. The CDR3 sequence is 14 residues long. Trimming took off 7 bases at V and 6 bases at J, with 15 bases between the two ends. CDR3 DNA: TGTGCCAGCACTTTTGCCTCAGTGGCCGGGGAGCTGTTTTTT. It translates to CASTFASVAGELFF.

The rearrangement uses TRBV19 and TRBJ1-1; maybe TRBD1 (5 bases). Trimming took off 4 bases at V and 5 bases at J, with 14 bases between the two ends. Looked up from germline, CDR1 is LNHDA and CDR2 is SQIVND (reference sequence). The CDR3 covers 14 residues. Here the CDR3 reads CASSTRFGGTEAFF. The CDR3 DNA sequence: TGTGCCAGTAGTACCCGATTCGGGGGAACTGAAGCTTTCTTT.

In its sample, this clonotype was seen a few times. The chain carries TRBV2 and TRBJ1-5; tentatively, D is TRBD1 (6 bases). CDR1 and CDR2 (germline): SNHLY, FYNNEI. This CDR3 region has 12 residues. Trimming removed 9 bases at V and 11 bases at J, with 17 bases between. The CDR3 sequence is CASRINREAQHF. The CDR3 nucleotides read TGTGCCAGTAGGATCAACAGGGAGGCCCAGCATTTT.

The chain is built from TRBV6-2 or TRBV6-3 and TRBJ1-6; D gene ambiguous. Trimming removed 6 bases from V and 0 bases from J, with 6 bases in between. The CDR3 runs 14 residues. The germline V gene encodes CDR1 MNHEY and CDR2 SVGEGT. For the CDR3, the DNA is TGTGCCAGCAGGCTCCGCTCCTATAATTCACCCCTCCACTTT. Protein product: CASRLRSYNSPLHF.